This T cell receptor beta chain is drawn from a study of cytomegalovirus exposure and HLA in healthy donors. The study's findings and limits: The study flagged some 170 TCR beta chains as cytomegalovirus-associated. In an earlier analysis, productive rearrangement rates for most beta V segments clustered near 87% or 30%.

This CDR3 is built from 14 residues. CDR1 is MDHEN, CDR2 SYDVKM, per germline. V was pared by 5 bases and J by 10 bases, with 6 bases of the junction left unmatched. With regard to this clone: Its specificity is not known. Additional DNA sequences in this sample encode the identical CDR3.

In the PCR, 60 Vbeta and 13 Jbeta primers were used. Generated by immunoSEQ multiplex PCR, the TCRdb table keeps only in-frame clones and is missing some. The table records 150,000 to 200,000 clones, 75% to 85% of them present only once. The rearrangement joins TRBV28 to TRBJ1-6; TRBD1 agrees at 9 bases. The sequence derives from a woman younger than 30 in good health and CMV-seropositive. The material sequenced was PBMCs. CDR3 bases: TGTGCCAGCAGTCCGGGACAGGGAGGATCACCCCTCCACTTT. Translation: CASSPGQGGSPLHF.